The 19 T cell receptor beta chains listed next were all sequenced from one sample in a study of identifying expanded T cells in peripheral blood. The method was immunoSEQ multiplex PCR; TCRdb's version includes in-frame clones alone and lacks a portion of them. The sample consists of around 100,000 clones, approximately 88% of them appearing once. What was sequenced was blood. The origin of the receptors is a person aged 18 to 69 in good health.

The chain employs TRBV7-9 and TRBJ2-6; D call uncertain. Trimming stripped 1 base from V and 1 base from J, with 2 bases between. CDR3 length: 14 amino acids. Germline CDR1 is SEHNR and CDR2 is FQNEAQ (reference sequence). CDR3 sequence reads: CASSLDSGANVLTF. In DNA, the CDR3 is TGTGCCAGCAGCTTAGATTCTGGGGCCAACGTCCTGACTTTC.

The chain joins TRBV4-1 to TRBJ2-7; 7 positions match TRBD1. Germline CDR1 is MGHRA and CDR2 is YSYEKL. The V and J ends lost 3 bases and 0 bases, in that order; junction bases with no gene match: 8. The length of the CDR3 is 16 residues. For the CDR3, the DNA is TGCGCCAGCAGCCAGATCCCGGGACAGAGCTCCTACGAGCAGTACTTC. Translating gives CASSQIPGQSSYEQYF.

This clone was counted once. J is TRBJ2-1 and V is TRBV9; 15 positions agree with TRBD2. The germline V gene has CDR1 SGDLS and CDR2 YYNGEE. The V and J ends lost 5 bases and 5 bases, in that order; junction bases with no gene match: 8. The CDR3 has 17 residues. In DNA, the CDR3 is TGTGCCAGCAGTTTGGGGACTAGCGGGGGGAAAAACAATGAGCAGTTCTTC. This translates into CASSLGTSGGKNNEQFF.

This chain joins TRBV27 and TRBJ2-1, with 14 bases aligning to TRBD2. The CDR3 is 15 amino acids. Germline V gives CDR1 MNHEY, CDR2 SMNVEV (reference sequence). The trim removed 5 bases at V and 8 bases at J, leaving 5 bases unmatched. CDR3 DNA sequence: TGTGCCAGCAGTCTCGGGACTAGCGGGGGCTATGAGCAGTTCTTC. This gives the protein CASSLGTSGGYEQFF.

This chain's CDR3 is CASSPDSLLGNSPLHF. The CDR3, as DNA: TGTGCCAGCAGCCCAGATTCGCTGCTGGGGAATTCACCCCTCCACTTT. The chain couples TRBV4-2 to TRBJ1-6; D is uncertain. From germline, CDR1 is LGHNA and CDR2 YNFKEQ. The CDR3 runs to 16 residues. With 4 bases removed from V and 7 bases from J, the gap between germline ends came to 17 bases.

The chain has TRBV11-2 and TRBJ2-1; 8 positions agree with TRBD1. Germline trimming cut 3 bases from V and 4 bases from J; bases unmatched to any gene: 8. This CDR3 spans 16 amino acids. CDR1 SGHAT and CDR2 FQNNGV come from the germline V gene. CDR3 amino acids: CASSFSPGGMYNEQFF. Written as DNA, the CDR3 is TGTGCCAGCAGCTTTTCGCCAGGGGGCATGTACAATGAGCAGTTCTTC. Filled out from reference TRBV11-2 and TRBJ2-1, the complete variable domain reads EAGVAQSPRYKIIEKRQSVAFWCNPISGHATLYWYQQILGQGPKLLIQFQNNGVVDDSQLPKDRFSAERLKGVDSTLKIQPAKLEDSAVYLCASSFSPGGMYNEQFFGPGTRLTVL.

The genes are TRBV7-2 and TRBJ2-5; TRBD1 matches 8 bases. In germline, CDR1 is SGHTA, CDR2 FQGNSA. This CDR3 has 15 residues. Germline trimming cut 5 bases from V and 0 bases from J; bases unmatched to any gene: 5. The CDR3 sequence is CASSLTGGHQETQYF. CDR3 bases: TGTGCCAGCAGCCTAACAGGGGGGCACCAAGAGACCCAGTACTTC.

The chain has TRBV29-1 and TRBJ2-7, with 11 nucleotides matching TRBD1. CDR3 length: 14 amino acids. Trimming at V came to 5 bases and at J to 3 bases, leaving 6 bases not matched to a gene. Germline CDR1 SQVTM, CDR2 ANQGSEA. The CDR3 DNA follows: TGCAGCGTTAGGGGACAGGGGGTTGGCTACGAGCAGTACTTC. Protein: CSVRGQGVGYEQYF.

This clone was counted between two and nine times. The chain recombines TRBV28 with TRBJ2-7; D is perhaps TRBD2 (6 bases). V shed 7 bases and J shed 3 bases, with 13 bases lying between them. The germline V gene has CDR1 MDHEN and CDR2 SYDVKM. The CDR3 has 13 amino acids. The CDR3 DNA follows: TGTGCCAGCATGAGTGGAGGGAACTACGAGCAGTACTTC. Its protein is CASMSGGNYEQYF.

The chain links TRBV7-9 to TRBJ2-1; TRBD1 or TRBD2 may be the D gene (6 bases each). The ends were cut back, 1 base at V and 0 bases at J, with 13 bases in the middle. CDR1 and CDR2 from the germline V gene are SEHNR and FQNEAQ (reference sequence). The CDR3 consists of 17 residues. Here the CDR3 DNA reads TGTGCCAGCAGCTTAGTGCCAGGGGAGGACTCCTACAATGAGCAGTTCTTC. Its protein product is CASSLVPGEDSYNEQFF. The full variable domain, in which reference TRBV7-9 and TRBJ2-1 provide the parts outside the CDR3, is DTGVSQNPRHKITKRGQNVTFRCDPISEHNRLYWYRQTLGQGPEFLTYFQNEAQLEKSRLLSDRFSAERPKGSFSTLEIQRTEQGDSAMYLCASSLVPGEDSYNEQFFGPGTRLTVL.

This chain joins TRBV11-3 and TRBJ2-3; D is possibly TRBD1 or TRBD2 (7 bases each). Germline loops: CDR1 SGHNT, CDR2 YENEEA. The CDR3 totals 16 residues. Trimming cost V 7 bases and J 1 base, with 18 bases left between them. For the CDR3, the DNA is TGTGCCAGCACCAGGGGGGGGACAGACGGCACAGATACGCAGTATTTT. This codes for CASTRGGTDGTDTQYF.

The chain couples TRBV6-5 to TRBJ1-2; D ambiguous. V was clipped by 2 bases and J by 6 bases, with 10 bases between them. The CDR3 length is 13 residues. Germline loops: CDR1 MNHEY, CDR2 SVGAGI. The CDR3 is CASSYDAANGYTF. The DNA of the CDR3 is TGTGCCAGCAGTTACGACGCCGCGAATGGCTACACCTTC.

The chain couples TRBV25-1 to TRBJ2-1; D gene ambiguous. Germline V gene data show CDR1 as MGHDK and CDR2 as SYGVNS. The CDR3 covers 14 residues. The ends were cut back, 7 bases at V and 0 bases at J, with 10 bases in the middle. The CDR3 is CASNSPFSYNEQFF. The DNA of the CDR3 is TGTGCCAGCAACTCTCCCTTCTCCTACAATGAGCAGTTCTTC. Together with reference TRBV25-1 and TRBJ2-1, the CDR3 gives the full variable domain: EADIYQTPRYLVIGTGKKITLECSQTMGHDKMYWYQQDPGMELHLIHYSYGVNSTEKGDLSSESTVSRIRTEHFPLTLESARPSHTSQYLCASNSPFSYNEQFFGPGTRLTVL.

V and J are TRBV5-4 and TRBJ1-4; 9 bases agree with TRBD1. The CDR3 totals 15 residues. From germline, CDR1 is SGHNT and CDR2 YYREEE (reference sequence). The V segment lost 6 bases and the J segment 8 bases; nucleotides outside the gene matches: 11. The CDR3 DNA sequence: TGTGCCAGCACTGACGGCGGGACAGGGAGAGAAAAACTGTTTTTT. This codes for CASTDGGTGREKLFF.

This chain links TRBV27 with TRBJ1-1, with 8 bases identical to TRBD1. Germline CDR1 and CDR2: MNHEY and SMNVEV (reference sequence). The CDR3 covers 15 residues. The V gene end was trimmed by 2 bases and the J gene end by 1 base; junction bases not matched to a gene: 3. Here the CDR3 DNA reads TGTGCCAGCAGTTTAAGGGGGACAGGGAACACTGAAGCTTTCTTT. Encoded protein: CASSLRGTGNTEAFF.

This clone was observed a handful of times. The J gene is TRBJ1-1, the V gene TRBV29-1; no definite D call. Trimming removed 3 bases from V and 11 bases from J, with 13 bases in between. This CDR3 has 11 amino acids. The germline CDR1 and CDR2 sequences are SQVTM and ANQGSEA. CDR3 nucleotides: TGCAGCGTTGACTTAGGGTTTTCGGCTTTCTTT. Its protein is CSVDLGFSAFF.

This clone is a singleton in its sample. This chain's CDR3 is CASSQVLTGKTQYF. The CDR3 DNA reads TGCGCCAGCAGCCAGGTATTAACAGGGAAAACGCAGTATTTT. This chain uses TRBV4-1 with TRBJ2-3; the D gene is possibly TRBD1 (6 bases). Germline values: CDR1 MGHRA, CDR2 YSYEKL. V was pared by 3 bases and J by 9 bases, with 16 bases between. The CDR3 runs 14 residues.

The chain carries TRBV6-1 and TRBJ2-3; 11 bases agree with TRBD1. Germline CDR1 MNHNS, CDR2 SASEGT. V lost 8 bases, J lost 2 bases, and 6 bases stayed unmatched. This CDR3 contains 15 residues. CDR3 nucleotide sequence: TGTGCCAGCGAGGGGACAGGGGGGTCCACAGATACGCAGTATTTT. Translating it yields CASEGTGGSTDTQYF.

This chain links TRBV2 with TRBJ2-5; 9 bases match TRBD1. The CDR3 is 11 residues long. V lost 5 bases, J lost 12 bases, and 4 bases stayed unmatched. Germline lookup yields CDR1 SNHLY and CDR2 FYNNEI. The CDR3 region has the DNA TGTGCCAGCAGTCCCCGGGACAGGGAGTACTTC. Amino acid sequence: CASSPRDREYF.